Listed below are T cell receptor beta chains from one sample, sequenced in a study of vaccination effects on CD4 cells after COVID-19. Their specific antigens are unknown. Clones were sequenced by immunoSEQ multiplex PCR, and TCRdb holds only the in-frame ones, with some missing. The sample comprises tens of thousands of clones, more than 65% of which are singletons, and 2.9% rests with the top ten. Material: CD4+ T cells from PBMCs cultured with HCoV-NL63 spike peptides, obtained before COVID-19 vaccination. The receptor source for this set is a human donor who received a COVID-19 vaccine. Both conserved end residues are part of each CDR3. Each record gives: D gene, V gene, clone size, J gene, CDR3 DNA, CDR3 protein. The D gene is left open where the match is weak. Clone size is not always given. Where it is, it says once, few, many or a class for expanded clones.

TRBD1,TRBV5-1,few,TRBJ1-6,TGCGCCAGCAGTTTTCAGGGGGGTGGTTCACCCCTCCACTTT,CASSFQGGGSPLHF
TRBD1,TRBV6-6,-,TRBJ2-3,TGTGCCAGCAGTCCACGACAGGGGATAAATACGCAGTATTTT,CASSPRQGINTQYF
TRBD1,TRBV5-1,-,TRBJ1-2,TGCGCCAGCAGCTTGACCGTGACAGGGATGGGCTACACCTTC,CASSLTVTGMGYTF
-,TRBV30,-,TRBJ1-3,TGTGCCTGGAGCGACCTGGCTGGCAGGAACACCATATATTTT,CAWSDLAGRNTIYF
-,TRBV5-4,-,TRBJ2-1,TGTGCCAGCAGCTTAGAGCCCGAATTCTCCTACAATGAGCAGTTCTTC,CASSLEPEFSYNEQFF
-,TRBV24-1,-,TRBJ2-2,TGTGCCACCAGTGATTTGACCAGTTTCCGGGCCGGGGAGCTGTTTTTT,CATSDLTSFRAGELFF
TRBD1,TRBV6-5,-,TRBJ2-3,TGTGCCAGCAGTCGGGGACAGGGGGCTTATACGCAGTATTTT,CASSRGQGAYTQYF
-,TRBV6-6,once,TRBJ1-1,TGTGCCAGCAGTTTAGACAGCCTTGGATTCTTT,CASSLDSLGFF
-,TRBV7-3,-,TRBJ2-3,TGTGCCAGCAGCTTGGGGGGAGGGGGAGATACGCAGTATTTT,CASSLGGGGDTQYF
TRBD1,TRBV9,-,TRBJ1-2,TGTGCCAGCTCAGTCGACAGGGGGTATGGCTACACCTTC,CASSVDRGYGYTF
-,TRBV3-1/TRBV3-2,few,TRBJ2-3,TGTGCCAGCAGCCAACTAATGGGGAATACGCAGTATTTT,CASSQLMGNTQYF
-,TRBV7-2,-,TRBJ2-5,TGTGCCAGCAGCTTCTCGTACCAAGAGACCCAGTACTTC,CASSFSYQETQYF
-,TRBV9,few,TRBJ1-2,TGTGCCAGCAGCATGGACGGGGTCAGAGGCTACACCTTC,CASSMDGVRGYTF
-,TRBV20-1,few,TRBJ1-1,TGCAGTGCTGGACTGGGAACTGAAGCTTTCTTT,CSAGLGTEAFF
-,TRBV6-6,-,TRBJ1-2,TGTGCCAGCAGTTACTCGAGAGACAGGCCCTATGGCTACACCTTC,CASSYSRDRPYGYTF
-,TRBV3-1/TRBV3-2,-,TRBJ1-1,TGTGCCAGCAGCCAAGATGCGCCCAGGAACACTGAAGCTTTCTTT,CASSQDAPRNTEAFF
-,TRBV5-1,-,TRBJ1-4,TGCGCCAGCAGAGTCCAGGGCTCGAATGAAAAACTGTTTTTT,CASRVQGSNEKLFF
-,TRBV9,-,TRBJ1-3,TGTGCCAGCAGCGTAGTTGAGAGGGAAGGTGGAAACACCATATATTTT,CASSVVEREGGNTIYF
-,TRBV5-1,large,TRBJ2-1,TGCGCCAGCAGCCAGGGGGGTGAGGGTGAGCAGTTCTTC,CASSQGGEGEQFF
-,TRBV19,-,TRBJ1-2,TGTGCCAGTTCGGCCTTTAAGGGAACCGGCTATGGCTACACCTTC,CASSAFKGTGYGYTF
TRBD1,TRBV6-5,-,TRBJ2-5,TGTGCCAGCAGGCAAGGGGGCAGGTATACCCAGTACTTC,CASRQGGRYTQYF
TRBD1,TRBV5-6,once,TRBJ2-2,TGTGCCAGCAACTCCGGACAGGGGGCGGGAACCGGGGAGCTGTTTTTT,CASNSGQGAGTGELFF
TRBD2,TRBV13,-,TRBJ2-2,TGTGCCAGCAGCTTATCCAACCAAGCGGGGGGCCCCGGGGAGCTGTTTTTT,CASSLSNQAGGPGELFF
TRBD1,TRBV2,few,TRBJ2-2,TGTGCCAGCAGGGGACAGACTAACACCGGGGAGCTGTTTTTT,CASRGQTNTGELFF
TRBD1,TRBV5-5,-,TRBJ2-3,TGTGCCAGCAGCTTGGGGGGCAGGGGGCATACAGATACGCAGTATTTT,CASSLGGRGHTDTQYF
-,TRBV19,-,TRBJ1-2,TGTGCCAGTAGTATAGGCTACAGGGCGCCCCTTGGCTACACCTTC,CASSIGYRAPLGYTF
-,TRBV3-1/TRBV3-2,-,TRBJ2-3,TGTGCCAGCAGCCAAGATACAGATACGCAGTATTTT,CASSQDTDTQYF
-,TRBV6-5,once,TRBJ1-1,TGTGCCAGCTGGAGTTTTTCAGGTGGCACTGAAGCTTTCTTT,CASWSFSGGTEAFF
TRBD2,TRBV5-1,-,TRBJ2-5,TGCGCCAGCACTGTTAGCGGGGGATACTTCCAAGAGACCCAGTACTTC,CASTVSGGYFQETQYF
-,TRBV12-5,-,TRBJ1-1,TGTGCTAGTGGCCCCCTGCAGGGACTGAACACTGAAGCTTTCTTT,CASGPLQGLNTEAFF
-,TRBV9,-,TRBJ2-5,TGTGCCAGCAGCGTAGAGGGGGTTGGGGGACAGACCCAGTACTTC,CASSVEGVGGQTQYF
-,TRBV7-9,-,TRBJ1-2,TGTGCCAGCATTAAAGAAGGCTATGGCTACACCTTC,CASIKEGYGYTF
-,TRBV9,-,TRBJ2-1,TGTGCCAGCAGCGTAGGCTCCGCGGGGTCCTACAATGAGCAGTTCTTC,CASSVGSAGSYNEQFF
-,TRBV6-5,-,TRBJ1-2,TGTGCCAGCAGCCTGGAGGGTGGCTATGGCTACACCTTC,CASSLEGGYGYTF
-,TRBV3-1/TRBV3-2,-,TRBJ2-4,TGTGCCAGCAGCCAAGTTTCGGTAGCCAAAAACATTCAGTACTTC,CASSQVSVAKNIQYF
-,TRBV6-5,-,TRBJ1-1,TGTGCCAGCAGGGCGGGACCGATCACTGAAGCTTTCTTT,CASRAGPITEAFF
-,TRBV18,-,TRBJ2-2,TGTGCCAGCTCACCAAATCGGGGCGGAGGCACCGGGGAGCTGTTTTTT,CASSPNRGGGTGELFF
TRBD1,TRBV5-1,-,TRBJ2-2,TGCGCCAGCAGCACACAGGGGGACACCGGGGAGCTGTTTTTT,CASSTQGDTGELFF
-,TRBV18,-,TRBJ2-2,TGTGCCAGCTCACCACCCTGGGGTAACACCGGGGAGCTGTTTTTT,CASSPPWGNTGELFF
-,TRBV28,-,TRBJ1-1,TGTGCCAGCAGTTTAATCCTGAACACTGAAGCTTTCTTT,CASSLILNTEAFF
-,TRBV7-2,-,TRBJ1-6,TGTGCCAGCAGCCGGAGAACAGGGAGTGGCAATTCACCCCTCCACTTT,CASSRRTGSGNSPLHF
TRBD1,TRBV7-8,-,TRBJ2-1,TGTGCCAGCAGCCTCCGGGACAGGCAGTTCTTC,CASSLRDRQFF
TRBD1,TRBV5-1,-,TRBJ1-2,TGCGCCAGCAGCCAAGGACAGGGCTCTGGCTACACCTTC,CASSQGQGSGYTF
TRBD1,TRBV28,-,TRBJ1-1,TGTGCCAGCAGTTCAATTACAGGGGGGAGGAACACTGAAGCTTTCTTT,CASSSITGGRNTEAFF
-,TRBV30,once,TRBJ1-3,TGTGCCTGGAGTCCCCTCGATATCTCTGGAAACACCATATATTTT,CAWSPLDISGNTIYF
TRBD1,TRBV19,once,TRBJ1-6,TGTGCCAGTAGTATCGGGACAGGGAGCTCCTATAATTCACCCCTCCACTTT,CASSIGTGSSYNSPLHF
TRBD1,TRBV5-1,few,TRBJ1-1,TGCGCCAGCAGCTTGGATCCGGGACAGGGGTCCTTGAACACTGAAGCTTTCTTT,CASSLDPGQGSLNTEAFF
-,TRBV12-3/TRBV12-4,-,TRBJ2-3,TGTGCCAGCAGCGGGGACTGGGCAGATACGCAGTATTTT,CASSGDWADTQYF
-,TRBV9,-,TRBJ1-2,TGTGCCAGCAGCGTATTTCAGGAAACGAACTATGGCTACACCTTC,CASSVFQETNYGYTF
-,TRBV11-2,-,TRBJ2-1,TGTGCCAGCAGCTTAGTAGACGGAACGAACAATGAGCAGTTCTTC,CASSLVDGTNNEQFF